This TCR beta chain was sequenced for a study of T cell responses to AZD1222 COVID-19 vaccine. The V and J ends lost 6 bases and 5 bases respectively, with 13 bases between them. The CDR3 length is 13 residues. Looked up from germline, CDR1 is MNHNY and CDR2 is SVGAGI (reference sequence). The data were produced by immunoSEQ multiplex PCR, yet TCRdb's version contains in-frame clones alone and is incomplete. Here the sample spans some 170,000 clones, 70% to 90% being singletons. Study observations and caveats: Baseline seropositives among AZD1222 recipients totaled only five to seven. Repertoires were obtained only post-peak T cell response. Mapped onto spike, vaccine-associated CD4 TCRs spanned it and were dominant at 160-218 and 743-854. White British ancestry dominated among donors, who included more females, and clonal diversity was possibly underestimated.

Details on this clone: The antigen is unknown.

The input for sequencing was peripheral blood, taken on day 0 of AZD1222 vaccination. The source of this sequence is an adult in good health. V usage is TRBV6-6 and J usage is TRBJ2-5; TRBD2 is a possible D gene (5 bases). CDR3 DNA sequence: TGTGCCAGCAGCCAGACGGGGTCGGAGACCCAGTACTTC. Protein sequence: CASSQTGSETQYF.